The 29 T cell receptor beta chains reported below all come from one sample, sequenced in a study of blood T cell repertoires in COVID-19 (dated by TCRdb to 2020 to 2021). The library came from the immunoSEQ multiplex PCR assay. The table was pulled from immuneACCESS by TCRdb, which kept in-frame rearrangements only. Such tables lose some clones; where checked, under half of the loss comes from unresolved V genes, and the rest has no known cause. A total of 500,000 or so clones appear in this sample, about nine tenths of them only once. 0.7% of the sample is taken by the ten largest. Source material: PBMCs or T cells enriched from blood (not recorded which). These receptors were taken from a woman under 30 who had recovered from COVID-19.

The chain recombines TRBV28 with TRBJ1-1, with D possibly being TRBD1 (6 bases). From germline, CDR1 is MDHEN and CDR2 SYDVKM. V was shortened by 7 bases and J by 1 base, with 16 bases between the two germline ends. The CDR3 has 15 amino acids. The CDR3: CASIQGVQGNTEAFF. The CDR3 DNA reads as TGTGCCAGCATTCAGGGAGTACAGGGGAACACTGAAGCTTTCTTT.

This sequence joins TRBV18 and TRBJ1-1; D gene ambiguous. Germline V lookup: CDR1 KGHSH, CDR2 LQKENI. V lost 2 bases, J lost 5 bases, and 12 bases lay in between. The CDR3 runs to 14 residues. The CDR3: CASSPSREMTEAFF. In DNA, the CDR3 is TGTGCCAGCTCACCATCGAGAGAAATGACTGAAGCTTTCTTT.

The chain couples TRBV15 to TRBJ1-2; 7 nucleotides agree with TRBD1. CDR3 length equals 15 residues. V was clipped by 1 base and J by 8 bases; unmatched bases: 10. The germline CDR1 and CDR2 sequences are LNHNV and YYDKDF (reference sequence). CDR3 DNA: TGTGCCACCAGCAGAGGAAAAGGGGGCCAGGAGGGCTACACCTTC. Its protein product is CATSRGKGGQEGYTF. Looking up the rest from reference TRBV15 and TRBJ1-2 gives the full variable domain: DAMVIQNPRYQVTQFGKPVTLSCSQTLNHNVMYWYQQKSSQAPKLLFHYYDKDFNNEADTPDNFQSRRPNTSFCFLDIRSPGLGDTAMYLCATSRGKGGQEGYTFGSGTRLTVV.

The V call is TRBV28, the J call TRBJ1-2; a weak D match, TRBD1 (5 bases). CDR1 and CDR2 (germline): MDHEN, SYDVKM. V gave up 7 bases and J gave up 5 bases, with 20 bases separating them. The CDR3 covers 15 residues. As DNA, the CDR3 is TGTGCCAGCACTTCCTTAGAGGACATTATTTATGGCTACACCTTC. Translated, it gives CASTSLEDIIYGYTF.

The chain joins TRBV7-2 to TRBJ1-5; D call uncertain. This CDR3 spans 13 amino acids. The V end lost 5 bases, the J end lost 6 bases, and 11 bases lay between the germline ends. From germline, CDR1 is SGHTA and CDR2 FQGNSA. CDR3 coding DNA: TGTGCCAGCAGCCCCGACCGGAGTCAGCCCCAGCATTTT. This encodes CASSPDRSQPQHF.

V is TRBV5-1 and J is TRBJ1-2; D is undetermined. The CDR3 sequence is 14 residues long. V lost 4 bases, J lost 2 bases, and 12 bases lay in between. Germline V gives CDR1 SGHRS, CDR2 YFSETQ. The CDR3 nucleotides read TGCGCCAGCAGCAGCGGCGGTCCAAACTATGGCTACACCTTC. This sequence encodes CASSSGGPNYGYTF.

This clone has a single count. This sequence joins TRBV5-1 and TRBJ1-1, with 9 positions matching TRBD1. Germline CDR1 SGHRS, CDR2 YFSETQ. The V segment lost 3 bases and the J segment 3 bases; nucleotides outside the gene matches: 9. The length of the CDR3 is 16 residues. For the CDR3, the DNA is TGCGCCAGCAGCTCCTCTCCGGGACAGGGACACACTGAAGCTTTCTTT. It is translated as CASSSSPGQGHTEAFF.

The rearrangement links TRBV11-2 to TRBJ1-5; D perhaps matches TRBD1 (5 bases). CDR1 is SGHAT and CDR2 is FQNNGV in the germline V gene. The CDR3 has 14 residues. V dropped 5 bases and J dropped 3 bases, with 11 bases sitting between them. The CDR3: CASSPDRYNQPQHF. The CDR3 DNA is TGTGCCAGCAGCCCCGACAGATACAATCAGCCCCAGCATTTT.

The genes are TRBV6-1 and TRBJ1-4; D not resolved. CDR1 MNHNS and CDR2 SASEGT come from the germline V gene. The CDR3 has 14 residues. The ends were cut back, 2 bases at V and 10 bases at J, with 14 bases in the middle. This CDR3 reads CASSERGSVGKLFF. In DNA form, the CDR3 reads TGTGCCAGCAGTGAAAGAGGGTCGGTGGGAAAACTGTTTTTT.

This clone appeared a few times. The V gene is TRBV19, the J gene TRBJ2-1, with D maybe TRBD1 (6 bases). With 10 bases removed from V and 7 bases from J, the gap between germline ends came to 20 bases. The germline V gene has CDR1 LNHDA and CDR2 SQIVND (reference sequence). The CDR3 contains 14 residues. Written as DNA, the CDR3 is TGTGCCACCCAGACTACAACCCAGGGGAATGAGCAGTTCTTC. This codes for CATQTTTQGNEQFF.

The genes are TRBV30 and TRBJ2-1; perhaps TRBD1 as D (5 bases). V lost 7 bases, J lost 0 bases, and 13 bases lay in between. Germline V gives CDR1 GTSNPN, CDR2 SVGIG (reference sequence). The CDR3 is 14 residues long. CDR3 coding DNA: TGTGCCTACCTCCGTCAGGGCTCCTACAATGAGCAGTTCTTC. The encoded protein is CAYLRQGSYNEQFF.

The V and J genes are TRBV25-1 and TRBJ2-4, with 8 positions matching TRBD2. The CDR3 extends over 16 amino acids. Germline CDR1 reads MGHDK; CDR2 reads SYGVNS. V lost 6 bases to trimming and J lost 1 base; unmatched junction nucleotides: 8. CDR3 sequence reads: CASRVRGVEAKNIQYF. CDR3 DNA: TGTGCCAGCAGGGTGCGGGGGGTGGAGGCCAAAAACATTCAGTACTTC.

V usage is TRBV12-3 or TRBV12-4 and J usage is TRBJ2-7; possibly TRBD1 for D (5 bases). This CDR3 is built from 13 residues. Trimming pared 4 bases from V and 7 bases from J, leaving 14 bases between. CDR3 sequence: CASSWAGLEEQYF. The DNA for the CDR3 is TGTGCCAGCAGTTGGGCAGGGCTGGAAGAGCAGTACTTC.

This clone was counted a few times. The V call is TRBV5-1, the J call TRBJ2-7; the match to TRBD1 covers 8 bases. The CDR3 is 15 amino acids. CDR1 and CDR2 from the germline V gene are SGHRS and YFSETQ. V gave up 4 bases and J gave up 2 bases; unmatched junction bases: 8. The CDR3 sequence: CASSPLQGVAYEQYF. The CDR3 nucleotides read TGCGCCAGCAGCCCGCTACAGGGGGTTGCCTACGAGCAGTACTTC.

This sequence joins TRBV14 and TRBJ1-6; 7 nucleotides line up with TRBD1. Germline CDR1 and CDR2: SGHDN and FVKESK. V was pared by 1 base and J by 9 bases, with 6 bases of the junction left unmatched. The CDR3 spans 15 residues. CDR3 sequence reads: CASSQATGESSPLHF. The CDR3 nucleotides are TGTGCCAGCAGCCAAGCAACAGGGGAGAGTTCACCCCTCCACTTT. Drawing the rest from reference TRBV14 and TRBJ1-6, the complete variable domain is EAGVTQFPSHSVIEKGQTVTLRCDPISGHDNLYWYRRVMGKEIKFLLHFVKESKQDESGMPNNRFLAERTGGTYSTLKVQPAELEDSGVYFCASSQATGESSPLHFGNGTRLTVT.

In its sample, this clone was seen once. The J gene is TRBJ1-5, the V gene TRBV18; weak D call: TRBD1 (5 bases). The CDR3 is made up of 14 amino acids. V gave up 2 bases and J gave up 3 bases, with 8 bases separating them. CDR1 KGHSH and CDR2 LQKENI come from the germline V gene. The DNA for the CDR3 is TGTGCCAGCTCACCAGCGACAGACAATCAGCCCCAGCATTTT. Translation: CASSPATDNQPQHF.

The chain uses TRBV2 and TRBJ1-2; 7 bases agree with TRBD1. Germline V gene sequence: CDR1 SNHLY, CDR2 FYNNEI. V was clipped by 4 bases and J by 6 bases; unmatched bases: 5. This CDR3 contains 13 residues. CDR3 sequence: CASSVGTADGYTF. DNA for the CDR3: TGTGCCAGCAGTGTTGGGACAGCTGATGGCTACACCTTC.

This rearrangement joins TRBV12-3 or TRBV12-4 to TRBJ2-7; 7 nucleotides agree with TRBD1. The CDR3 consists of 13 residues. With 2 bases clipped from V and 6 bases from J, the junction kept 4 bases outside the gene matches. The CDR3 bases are TGTGCCAGCAGTTTATCGCACAGGGGCGAGCAGTACTTC. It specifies CASSLSHRGEQYF.

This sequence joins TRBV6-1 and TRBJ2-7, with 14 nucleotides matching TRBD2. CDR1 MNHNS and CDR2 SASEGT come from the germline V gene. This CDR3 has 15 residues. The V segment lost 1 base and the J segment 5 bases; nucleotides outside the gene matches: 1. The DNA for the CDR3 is TGTGCCAGCAGTGAAGGGGGACTAGCGGGGGACGAGCAGTACTTC. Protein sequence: CASSEGGLAGDEQYF.

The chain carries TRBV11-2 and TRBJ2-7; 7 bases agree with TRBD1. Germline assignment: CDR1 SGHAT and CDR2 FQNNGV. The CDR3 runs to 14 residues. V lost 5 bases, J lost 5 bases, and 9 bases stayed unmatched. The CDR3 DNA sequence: TGTGCCAGCAGCCCAATAAACAGGGGAAACGAGCAGTACTTC. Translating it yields CASSPINRGNEQYF.

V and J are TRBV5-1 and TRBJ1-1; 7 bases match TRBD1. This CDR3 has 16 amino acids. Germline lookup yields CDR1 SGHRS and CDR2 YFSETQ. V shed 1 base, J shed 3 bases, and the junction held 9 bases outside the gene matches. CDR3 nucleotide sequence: TGCGCCAGCAGCTTGCCCCTAGACACAGGGGACACTGAAGCTTTCTTT. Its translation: CASSLPLDTGDTEAFF.

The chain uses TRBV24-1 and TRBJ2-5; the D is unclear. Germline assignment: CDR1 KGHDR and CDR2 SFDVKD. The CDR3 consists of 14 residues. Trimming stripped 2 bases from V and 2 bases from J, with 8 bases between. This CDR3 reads CATSDSQDQETQYF. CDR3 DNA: TGTGCCACCAGTGATTCGCAGGATCAAGAGACCCAGTACTTC.

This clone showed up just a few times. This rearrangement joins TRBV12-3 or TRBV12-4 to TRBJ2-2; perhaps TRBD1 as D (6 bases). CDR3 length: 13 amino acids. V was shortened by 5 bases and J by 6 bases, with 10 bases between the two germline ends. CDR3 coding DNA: TGTGCCAGCAGTACACACAGGGCCGGGGAGCTGTTTTTT. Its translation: CASSTHRAGELFF.

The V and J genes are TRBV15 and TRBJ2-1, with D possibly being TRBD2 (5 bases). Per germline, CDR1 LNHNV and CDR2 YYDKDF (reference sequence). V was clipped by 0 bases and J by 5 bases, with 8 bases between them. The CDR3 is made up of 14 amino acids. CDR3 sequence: CATSRDRGDNEQFF. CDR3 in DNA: TGTGCCACCAGCAGAGATCGGGGAGACAATGAGCAGTTCTTC. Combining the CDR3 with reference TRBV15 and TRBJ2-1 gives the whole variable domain DAMVIQNPRYQVTQFGKPVTLSCSQTLNHNVMYWYQQKSSQAPKLLFHYYDKDFNNEADTPDNFQSRRPNTSFCFLDIRSPGLGDTAMYLCATSRDRGDNEQFFGPGTRLTVL.

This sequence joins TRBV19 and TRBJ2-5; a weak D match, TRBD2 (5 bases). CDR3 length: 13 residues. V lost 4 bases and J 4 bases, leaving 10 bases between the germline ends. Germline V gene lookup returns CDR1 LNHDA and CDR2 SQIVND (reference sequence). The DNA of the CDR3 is TGTGCCAGTAGTAGGGAGTCTTTAGAGACCCAGTACTTC. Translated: CASSRESLETQYF.

The CDR3 coding sequence is TGTGCCAGCAGTTTAGCACAGTACTATGGCTACACCTTC. It codes for CASSLAQYYGYTF. The chain has TRBV28 and TRBJ1-2; D gene uncertain. Trimming removed 2 bases from V and 3 bases from J, with 7 bases in between. Germline V gives CDR1 MDHEN, CDR2 SYDVKM. This CDR3 spans 13 amino acids.

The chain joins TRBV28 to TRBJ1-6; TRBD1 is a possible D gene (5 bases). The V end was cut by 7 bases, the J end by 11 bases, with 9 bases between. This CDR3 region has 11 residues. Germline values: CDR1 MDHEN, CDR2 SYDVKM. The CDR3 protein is CASTGGAPLHF. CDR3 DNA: TGTGCCAGCACGGGAGGGGCACCCCTCCACTTT.

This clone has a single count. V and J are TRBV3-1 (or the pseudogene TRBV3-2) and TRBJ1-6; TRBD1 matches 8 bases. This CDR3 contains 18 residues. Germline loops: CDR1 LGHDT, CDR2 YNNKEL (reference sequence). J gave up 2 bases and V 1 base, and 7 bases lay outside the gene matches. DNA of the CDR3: TGTGCCAGCAGCCAAGGACAGGGGAGGCTCACCTATAATTCACCCCTCCACTTT. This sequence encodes CASSQGQGRLTYNSPLHF.

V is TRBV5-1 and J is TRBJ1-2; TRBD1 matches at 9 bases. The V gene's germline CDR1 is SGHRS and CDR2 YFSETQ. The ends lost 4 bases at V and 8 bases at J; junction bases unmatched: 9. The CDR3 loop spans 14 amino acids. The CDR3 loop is CASSLTGGSDGYTF. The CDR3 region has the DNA TGCGCCAGCAGCCTCACAGGGGGCAGTGACGGCTACACCTTC. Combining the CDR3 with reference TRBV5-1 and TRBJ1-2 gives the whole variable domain KAGVTQTPRYLIKTRGQQVTLSCSPISGHRSVSWYQQTPGQGLQFLFEYFSETQRNKGNFPGRFSGRQFSNSRSEMNVSTLELGDSALYLCASSLTGGSDGYTFGSGTRLTVV.